These T cell receptor beta chains were read from a single sample in a study of blood T cell repertoires in COVID-19. TCRdb keeps only in-frame clones here, not all; method: immunoSEQ multiplex PCR. The sample has around 140,000 clones; about 72% are singletons. Sequencing used peripheral blood. The receptor source for this set is a woman aged 70-85 years with acute or convalescent COVID-19. The CDR3 runs from the conserved cysteine through the conserved F or W. Fields, in order: CDR3 protein, CDR3 DNA, D gene, V gene, J gene, clone size. The D gene is left open where the match is weak. Size is stated for part of the rows, as once, few or many counts, or as a class when the clone is expanded.

CDR3 protein: CASSLMGTGGRETQYF
CDR3 DNA: TGTGCCAGCAGCTTAATGGGGACAGGGGGGAGAGAGACCCAGTACTTC
D gene: TRBD1
V gene: TRBV7-2
J gene: TRBJ2-5
clone size: NA

CDR3 protein: CASTPSAGVGGYTF
CDR3 DNA: TGTGCCAGTACCCCCAGTGCAGGGGTGGGTGGCTACACCTTC
D gene: NA
V gene: TRBV19
J gene: TRBJ1-2
clone size: NA

CDR3 protein: CASSERGLVYNEQFF
CDR3 DNA: TGTGCCAGCAGTGAAAGGGGGTTAGTCTACAATGAGCAGTTCTTC
D gene: NA
V gene: TRBV2
J gene: TRBJ2-1
clone size: NA

CDR3 protein: CSVQGQGRTEAFF
CDR3 DNA: TGCAGCGTTCAAGGACAGGGTAGGACTGAAGCTTTCTTT
D gene: TRBD1
V gene: TRBV29-1
J gene: TRBJ1-1
clone size: NA

CDR3 protein: CASSEWETGNTIYF
CDR3 DNA: TGTGCCAGCAGTGAGTGGGAGACTGGAAACACCATATATTTT
D gene: NA
V gene: TRBV6-1
J gene: TRBJ1-3
clone size: few

CDR3 protein: CASSLALESVYF
CDR3 DNA: TGTGCCAGCAGCTTAGCGCTCGAGTCTGTGTACTTC
D gene: NA
V gene: TRBV7-9
J gene: TRBJ2-5
clone size: few

CDR3 protein: CASSFGGNYQETQYF
CDR3 DNA: TGTGCCAGCAGCTTTGGCGGGAACTACCAAGAGACCCAGTACTTC
D gene: NA
V gene: TRBV7-9
J gene: TRBJ2-5
clone size: many

CDR3 protein: CASSPGTSGRLDTQYF
CDR3 DNA: TGTGCCAGCTCACCCGGGACTAGCGGGAGGCTAGATACGCAGTATTTT
D gene: TRBD2
V gene: TRBV18
J gene: TRBJ2-3
clone size: NA

CDR3 protein: CARSLPPMAGIRNYEQYF
CDR3 DNA: TGTGCCAGAAGCTTGCCACCTATGGCAGGGATCCGAAATTACGAGCAGTACTTC
D gene: NA
V gene: TRBV5-3
J gene: TRBJ2-7
clone size: few

CDR3 protein: CASSHPGIYNEQFF
CDR3 DNA: TGCGCCAGCAGCCACCCGGGGATCTACAATGAGCAGTTCTTC
D gene: NA
V gene: TRBV4-1
J gene: TRBJ2-1
clone size: NA

CDR3 protein: CASSGLGTDTQYF
CDR3 DNA: TGCGCCAGCAGCGGACTAGGCACAGATACGCAGTATTTT
D gene: TRBD2
V gene: TRBV5-1
J gene: TRBJ2-3
clone size: NA

CDR3 protein: CASSLTDTSYEQYF
CDR3 DNA: TGTGCCAGCAGCTTAACTGACACAAGCTACGAGCAGTACTTC
D gene: NA
V gene: TRBV7-3
J gene: TRBJ2-7
clone size: NA

CDR3 protein: CSVAIRNQETQYF
CDR3 DNA: TGCAGCGTTGCCATCAGGAACCAAGAGACCCAGTACTTC
D gene: NA
V gene: TRBV29-1
J gene: TRBJ2-5
clone size: NA

CDR3 protein: CASSQLPGTSGRRYEQYF
CDR3 DNA: TGTGCCAGCAGCCAACTCCCGGGGACTAGCGGGAGGAGGTACGAGCAGTACTTC
D gene: TRBD2
V gene: TRBV3-1/TRBV3-2
J gene: TRBJ2-7
clone size: NA

CDR3 protein: CASSPAGGPTRRDTQYF
CDR3 DNA: TGTGCCAGCAGCCCAGCCGGAGGACCTACCCGGAGAGATACGCAGTATTTT
D gene: NA
V gene: TRBV4-2
J gene: TRBJ2-3
clone size: NA

CDR3 protein: CASRRTAGQPQHF
CDR3 DNA: TGTGCCAGCCGGAGGACAGCCGGACAGCCCCAGCATTTT
D gene: NA
V gene: TRBV2
J gene: TRBJ1-5
clone size: NA

CDR3 protein: CASSLGIRVEAQETQYF
CDR3 DNA: TGCGCCAGCAGCTTGGGAATCCGGGTGGAGGCTCAAGAGACCCAGTACTTC
D gene: NA
V gene: TRBV5-1
J gene: TRBJ2-5
clone size: NA

CDR3 protein: CSVEEGEGIYGYTF
CDR3 DNA: TGCAGCGTTGAGGAGGGAGAGGGGATCTATGGCTACACCTTC
D gene: NA
V gene: TRBV29-1
J gene: TRBJ1-2
clone size: NA

CDR3 protein: CASKDAGGLSGYTF
CDR3 DNA: TGTGCCAGCAAGGACGCAGGAGGGCTTTCTGGCTACACCTTC
D gene: NA
V gene: TRBV25-1
J gene: TRBJ1-2
clone size: few

CDR3 protein: CASSYNTYSYGYTF
CDR3 DNA: TGTGCCAGCAGTTATAATACGTACAGCTATGGCTACACCTTC
D gene: NA
V gene: TRBV28
J gene: TRBJ1-2
clone size: NA

CDR3 protein: CASSFGQGVYNEQFF
CDR3 DNA: TGTGCCAGCAGTTTTGGACAGGGGGTCTACAATGAGCAGTTCTTC
D gene: TRBD1
V gene: TRBV6-2/TRBV6-3
J gene: TRBJ2-1
clone size: NA

CDR3 protein: CASMGAGEGEQYF
CDR3 DNA: TGTGCCAGCATGGGAGCGGGGGAGGGGGAGCAGTACTTC
D gene: TRBD2
V gene: TRBV2
J gene: TRBJ2-7
clone size: NA

CDR3 protein: CASLSPQGLAFF
CDR3 DNA: TGTGCCAGCTTAAGTCCGCAGGGGCTGGCTTTCTTT
D gene: NA
V gene: TRBV6-5
J gene: TRBJ1-1
clone size: NA

CDR3 protein: CASSKYQRAGGKSSYNEQFF
CDR3 DNA: TGTGCCAGCAGCAAATACCAAAGAGCGGGGGGAAAGAGCTCCTACAATGAGCAGTTCTTC
D gene: TRBD2
V gene: TRBV13
J gene: TRBJ2-1
clone size: few

CDR3 protein: CASSEARQNLNTGELFF
CDR3 DNA: TGTGCCAGCAGTGAAGCGAGACAGAATCTGAACACCGGGGAGCTGTTTTTT
D gene: NA
V gene: TRBV2
J gene: TRBJ2-2
clone size: NA

CDR3 protein: CASSRTTETQYF
CDR3 DNA: TGCGCCAGCAGCAGAACTACCGAGACCCAGTACTTC
D gene: NA
V gene: TRBV5-1
J gene: TRBJ2-5
clone size: NA

CDR3 protein: CARNLGGGSNYGYTF
CDR3 DNA: TGTGCCAGAAACCTGGGGGGAGGCTCTAACTATGGCTACACCTTC
D gene: NA
V gene: TRBV5-3
J gene: TRBJ1-2
clone size: once

CDR3 protein: CASSYQLTGQNTEAFF
CDR3 DNA: TGTGCCAGCAGTTACCAATTAACGGGACAGAACACTGAAGCTTTCTTT
D gene: NA
V gene: TRBV6-5
J gene: TRBJ1-1
clone size: NA

CDR3 protein: CASSIRGGGYEQYF
CDR3 DNA: TGTGCCAGTAGTATACGAGGCGGAGGCTACGAGCAGTACTTC
D gene: NA
V gene: TRBV19
J gene: TRBJ2-7
clone size: many

CDR3 protein: CASSPRGTDKGSSYNSPLHF
CDR3 DNA: TGTGCCAGTAGCCCGCGTGGGACAGACAAAGGGAGCTCCTATAATTCACCCCTCCACTTT
D gene: TRBD1
V gene: TRBV19
J gene: TRBJ1-6
clone size: NA

CDR3 protein: CASSLATQTGDGYTF
CDR3 DNA: TGCGCCAGCAGCTTGGCCACCCAGACAGGGGATGGCTACACCTTC
D gene: TRBD1
V gene: TRBV5-1
J gene: TRBJ1-2
clone size: NA

CDR3 protein: CATSQGPRQGAYNEQFF
CDR3 DNA: TGTGCCACCAGCCAGGGGCCGAGACAGGGGGCCTACAATGAGCAGTTCTTC
D gene: TRBD1
V gene: TRBV15
J gene: TRBJ2-1
clone size: NA

CDR3 protein: CASSLEIRGGSGYTF
CDR3 DNA: TGTGCCAGCAGCTTGGAAATTCGCGGGGGCTCTGGCTACACCTTC
D gene: NA
V gene: TRBV5-4
J gene: TRBJ1-2
clone size: NA

CDR3 protein: CASNDRGYNSPLHF
CDR3 DNA: TGTGCCAGCAACGACAGGGGATACAATTCACCCCTCCACTTT
D gene: TRBD1
V gene: TRBV27
J gene: TRBJ1-6
clone size: NA

CDR3 protein: CASSLAGGYSYNEQFF
CDR3 DNA: TGTGCCAGCAGCTTGGCCGGGGGGTACTCCTACAATGAGCAGTTCTTC
D gene: TRBD2
V gene: TRBV5-8
J gene: TRBJ2-1
clone size: few

CDR3 protein: CSVEETRFGYTF
CDR3 DNA: TGCAGCGTTGAAGAAACCAGGTTTGGCTACACCTTC
D gene: NA
V gene: TRBV29-1
J gene: TRBJ1-2
clone size: NA

CDR3 protein: CASSKMGPHKDSYEQYF
CDR3 DNA: TGTGCCAGCAGCAAAATGGGCCCCCACAAAGACTCCTACGAGCAGTACTTC
D gene: NA
V gene: TRBV21-1
J gene: TRBJ2-7
clone size: few

CDR3 protein: CASRDWHDNEQFF
CDR3 DNA: TGTGCCAGCAGGGACTGGCACGACAATGAGCAGTTCTTC
D gene: NA
V gene: TRBV2
J gene: TRBJ2-1
clone size: NA

CDR3 protein: CASSLVLNTEAFF
CDR3 DNA: TGCGCCAGCAGCTTGGTCCTTAACACTGAAGCTTTCTTT
D gene: NA
V gene: TRBV5-1
J gene: TRBJ1-1
clone size: many

CDR3 protein: CASSLDAGLGYF
CDR3 DNA: TGTGCCAGCAGCTTAGATGCAGGGCTCGGGTACTTC
D gene: NA
V gene: TRBV11-2
J gene: TRBJ2-7
clone size: NA

CDR3 protein: CASSFKREWDTGELFF
CDR3 DNA: TGCGCCAGCAGCTTTAAGCGGGAGTGGGACACCGGGGAGCTGTTTTTT
D gene: TRBD2
V gene: TRBV5-1
J gene: TRBJ2-2
clone size: NA

CDR3 protein: CASSSHWTLAGLYEQYF
CDR3 DNA: TGTGCCAGCAGCTCACACTGGACACTAGCGGGCCTCTACGAGCAGTACTTC
D gene: TRBD2
V gene: TRBV7-2
J gene: TRBJ2-7
clone size: NA

CDR3 protein: CASKTSNEKLFF
CDR3 DNA: TGTGCCAGCAAAACAAGTAATGAAAAACTGTTTTTT
D gene: NA
V gene: TRBV2
J gene: TRBJ1-4
clone size: NA

CDR3 protein: CASRRLAGGSNEQFF
CDR3 DNA: TGTGCCAGCCGTAGATTAGCGGGGGGCTCCAATGAGCAGTTCTTC
D gene: TRBD2
V gene: TRBV27
J gene: TRBJ2-1
clone size: many